This T cell receptor (beta chain) was profiled in a study of blood T cell repertoires in COVID-19. As for the study in general: Italy, Spain and the United States were the sources of the convalescent and acute COVID-19 samples.

The CDR3 consists of 15 residues. Germline CDR1 reads LNHDA; CDR2 reads SQIVND (reference sequence). Trimming at V came to 2 bases and at J to 2 bases, leaving 4 bases not matched to a gene. Authors' methods: By means of reference gene primer amplification, nucleated cell counts were estimated. TCRdb keeps only in-frame clones here, not all; method: immunoSEQ multiplex PCR. The DNA gave D and trimming, while V, J and clone size come from that table. The repertoire includes hundreds of thousands of clones, roughly 85% of them detected once, and less than 15% sits in the top ten. The origin of this receptor is a woman under 30 who had recovered from COVID-19. The specimen was peripheral blood. The chain has TRBV19 and TRBJ2-7; 9 nucleotides agree with TRBD2. In DNA form, the CDR3 reads TGTGCCAGTAGTATATCTTCTAGCGGGGCCTACGAGCAGTACTTC. Protein product: CASSISSSGAYEQYF.